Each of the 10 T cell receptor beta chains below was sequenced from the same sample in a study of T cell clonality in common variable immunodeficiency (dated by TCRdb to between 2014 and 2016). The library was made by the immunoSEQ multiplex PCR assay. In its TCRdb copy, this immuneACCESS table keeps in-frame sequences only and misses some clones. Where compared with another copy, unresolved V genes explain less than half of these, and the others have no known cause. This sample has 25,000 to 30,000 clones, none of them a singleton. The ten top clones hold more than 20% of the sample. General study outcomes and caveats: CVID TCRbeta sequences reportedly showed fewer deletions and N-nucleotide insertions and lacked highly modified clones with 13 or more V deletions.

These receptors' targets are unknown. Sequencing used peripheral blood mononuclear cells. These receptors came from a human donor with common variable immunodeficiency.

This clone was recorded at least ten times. CDR3 protein: CASSFRTSGYEQYF. The DNA read from the CDR3 is TGTGCCAGCAGCTTCCGGACTAGCGGCTACGAG. The V and J genes are TRBV7-8 and TRBJ2-7; 10 bases map to TRBD2. Read coverage stops 3 residues before the CDR3 terminus; the germline J gene supplies the remainder. The V segment lost 3 bases and the J segment 3 bases; nucleotides outside the gene matches: 2. The germline V gene encodes CDR1 SGHVS and CDR2 FQNEAQ. The CDR3 is made up of 14 amino acids.

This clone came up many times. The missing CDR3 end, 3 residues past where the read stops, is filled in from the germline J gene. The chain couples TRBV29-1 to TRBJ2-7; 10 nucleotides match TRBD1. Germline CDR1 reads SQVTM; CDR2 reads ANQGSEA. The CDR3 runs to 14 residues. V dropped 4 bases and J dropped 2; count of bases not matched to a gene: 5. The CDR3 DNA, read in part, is TGCAGCGTTGTAGGAGGGACAGGGGCCTACGAG. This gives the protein CSVVGGTGAYE. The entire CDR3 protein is CSVVGGTGAYEQYF.

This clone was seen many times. The CDR3 DNA, read in part, is TGTGCCAGCAGTCGACTGCCCCAAGAGACC. Its translation: CASSRLPQET. The complete CDR3 reads CASSRLPQETQYF. The chain recombines TRBV4-2 with TRBJ2-5; D uncertain. The CDR3 end is not reached by the read, which stops 3 residues before it; the germline J gene fills it in. The CDR3 consists of 13 residues. In germline, CDR1 is LGHNA, CDR2 YNFKEQ. The V and J ends lost 6 bases and 1 base respectively, with 9 bases between them.

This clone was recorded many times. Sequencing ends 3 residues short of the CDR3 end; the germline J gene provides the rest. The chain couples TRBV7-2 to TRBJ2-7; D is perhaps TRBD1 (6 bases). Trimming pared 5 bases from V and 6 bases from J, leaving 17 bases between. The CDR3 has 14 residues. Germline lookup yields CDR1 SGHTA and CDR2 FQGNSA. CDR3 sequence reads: CASSTRRQVSEQYF. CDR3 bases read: TGTGCCAGCAGCACCCGTAGACAGGTCTCCGAG.

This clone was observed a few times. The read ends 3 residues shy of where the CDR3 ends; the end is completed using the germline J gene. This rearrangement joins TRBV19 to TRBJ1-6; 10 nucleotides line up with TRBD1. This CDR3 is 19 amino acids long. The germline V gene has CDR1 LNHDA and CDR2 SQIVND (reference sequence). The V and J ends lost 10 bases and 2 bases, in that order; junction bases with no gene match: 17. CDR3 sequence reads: CATLEPGQGLAAYNSPLHF. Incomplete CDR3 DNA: TGTGCCACCTTGGAACCGGGACAGGGGTTGGCCGCCTATAATTCACCC.

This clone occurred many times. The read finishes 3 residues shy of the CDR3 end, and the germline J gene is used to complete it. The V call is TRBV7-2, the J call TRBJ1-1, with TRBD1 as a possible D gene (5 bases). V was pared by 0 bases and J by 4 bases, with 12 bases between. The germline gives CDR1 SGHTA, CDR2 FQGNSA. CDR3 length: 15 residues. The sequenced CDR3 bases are TGTGCCAGCAGCTTAGCGGGGGGTTGGATCACTGAA. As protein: CASSLAGGWITE. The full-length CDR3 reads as CASSLAGGWITEAFF.

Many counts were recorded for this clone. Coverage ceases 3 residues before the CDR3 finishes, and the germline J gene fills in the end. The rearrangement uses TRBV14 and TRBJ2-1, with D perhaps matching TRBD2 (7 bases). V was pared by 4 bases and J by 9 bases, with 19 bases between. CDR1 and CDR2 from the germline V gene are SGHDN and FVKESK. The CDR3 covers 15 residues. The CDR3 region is CASSRGLGGDREQFF. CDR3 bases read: TGTGCCAGCAGCCGAGGACTAGGGGGAGATCGTGAG. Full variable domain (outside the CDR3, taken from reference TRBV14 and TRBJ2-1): EAGVTQFPSHSVIEKGQTVTLRCDPISGHDNLYWYRRVMGKEIKFLLHFVKESKQDESGMPNNRFLAERTGGTYSTLKVQPAELEDSGVYFCASSRGLGGDREQFFGPGTRLTVL.

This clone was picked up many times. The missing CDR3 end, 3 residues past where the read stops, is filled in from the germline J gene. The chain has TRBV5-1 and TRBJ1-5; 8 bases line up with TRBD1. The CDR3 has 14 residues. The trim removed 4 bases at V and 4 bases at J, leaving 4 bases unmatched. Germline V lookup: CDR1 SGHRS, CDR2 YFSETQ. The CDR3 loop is CASSQTGENQPQHF. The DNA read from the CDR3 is TGCGCCAGCAGCCAGACAGGGGAGAATCAGCCC.

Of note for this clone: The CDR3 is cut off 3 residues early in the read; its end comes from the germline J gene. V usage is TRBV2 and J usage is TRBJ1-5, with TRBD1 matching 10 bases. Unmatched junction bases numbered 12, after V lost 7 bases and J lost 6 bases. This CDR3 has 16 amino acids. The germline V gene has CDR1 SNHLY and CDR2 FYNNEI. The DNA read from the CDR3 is TGTGCCAGCACTGCTATGACAGGGGGCGCGACTCAGCCC. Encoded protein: CASTAMTGGATQP. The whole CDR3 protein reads CASTAMTGGATQPQHF. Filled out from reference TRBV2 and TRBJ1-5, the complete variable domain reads EPEVTQTPSHQVTQMGQEVILRCVPISNHLYFYWYRQILGQKVEFLVSFYNNEISEKSEIFDDQFSVERPDGSNFTLKIRSTKLEDSAMYFCASTAMTGGATQPQHFGDGTRLSIL.

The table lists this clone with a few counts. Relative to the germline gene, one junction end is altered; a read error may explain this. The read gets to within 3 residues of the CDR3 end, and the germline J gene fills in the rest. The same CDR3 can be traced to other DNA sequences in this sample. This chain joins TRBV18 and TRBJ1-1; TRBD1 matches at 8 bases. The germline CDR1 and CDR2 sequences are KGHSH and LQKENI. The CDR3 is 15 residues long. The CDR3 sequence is CASSSRPGQDTEAFF. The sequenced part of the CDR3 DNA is TGTGCCAGCTCATCACGCCCGGGACAGGACACTGAG.